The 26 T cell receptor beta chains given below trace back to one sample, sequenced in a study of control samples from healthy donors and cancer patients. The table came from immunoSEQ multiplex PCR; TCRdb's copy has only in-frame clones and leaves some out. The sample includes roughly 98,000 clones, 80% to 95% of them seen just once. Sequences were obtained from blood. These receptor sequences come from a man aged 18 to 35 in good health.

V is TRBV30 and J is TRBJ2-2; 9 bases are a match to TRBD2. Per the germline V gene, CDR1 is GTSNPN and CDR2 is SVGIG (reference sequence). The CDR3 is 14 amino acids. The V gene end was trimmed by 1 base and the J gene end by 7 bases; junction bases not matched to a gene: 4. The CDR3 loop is CAWSGSSGVGELFF. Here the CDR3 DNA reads TGTGCCTGGAGTGGGTCTAGCGGGGTCGGGGAGCTGTTTTTT.

CDR3 in amino acids: CASSFRDGNEKLFF. The CDR3 nucleotides read TGTGCCAGCAGTTTCCGGGACGGTAATGAAAAACTGTTTTTT. The J gene is TRBJ1-4, the V gene TRBV6-6, with D perhaps matching TRBD1 (5 bases). The CDR3 covers 14 residues. The V gene's germline CDR1 is MNHNY and CDR2 SVGAGI (reference sequence). V gave up 4 bases and J gave up 4 bases, with 10 bases separating them.

As DNA, the CDR3 is TGTGCCAGCAGTGAAGATGGACCCCTTTTGCCCCAGCATTTT. Translation gives CASSEDGPLLPQHF. This chain links TRBV6-1 with TRBJ1-5, with D unresolved. The CDR3 is 14 residues long. V lost 1 base and J lost 9, with 13 bases in between. Germline loops: CDR1 MNHNS, CDR2 SASEGT.

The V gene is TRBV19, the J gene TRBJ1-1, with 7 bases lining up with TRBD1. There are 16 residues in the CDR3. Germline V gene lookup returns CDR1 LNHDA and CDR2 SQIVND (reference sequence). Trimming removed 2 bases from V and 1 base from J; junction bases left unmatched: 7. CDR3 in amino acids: CASSISWRGRNTEAFF. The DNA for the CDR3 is TGTGCCAGTAGTATAAGTTGGAGGGGGCGGAACACTGAAGCTTTCTTT.

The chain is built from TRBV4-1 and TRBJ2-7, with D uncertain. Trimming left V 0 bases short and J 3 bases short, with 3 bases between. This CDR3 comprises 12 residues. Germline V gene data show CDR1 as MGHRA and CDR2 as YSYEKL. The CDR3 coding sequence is TGCGCCAGCAGCCAAGAGGGCTACGAGCAGTACTTC. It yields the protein CASSQEGYEQYF.

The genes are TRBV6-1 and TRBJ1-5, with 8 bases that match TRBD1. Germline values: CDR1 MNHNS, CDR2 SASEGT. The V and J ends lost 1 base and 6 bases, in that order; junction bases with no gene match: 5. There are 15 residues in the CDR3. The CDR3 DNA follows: TGTGCCAGCAGTGAAGGCGGACAGGGAGGTCAGCCCCAGCATTTT. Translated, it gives CASSEGGQGGQPQHF.

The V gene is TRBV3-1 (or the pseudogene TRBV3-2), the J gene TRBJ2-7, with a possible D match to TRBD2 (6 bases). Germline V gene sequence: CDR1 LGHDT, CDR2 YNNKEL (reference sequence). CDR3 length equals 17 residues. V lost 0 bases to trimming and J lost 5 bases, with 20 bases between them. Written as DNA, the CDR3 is TGTGCCAGCAGCCAAGATCTGAGCGGGTGGGGCGTCCACGAGCAGTACTTC. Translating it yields CASSQDLSGWGVHEQYF.

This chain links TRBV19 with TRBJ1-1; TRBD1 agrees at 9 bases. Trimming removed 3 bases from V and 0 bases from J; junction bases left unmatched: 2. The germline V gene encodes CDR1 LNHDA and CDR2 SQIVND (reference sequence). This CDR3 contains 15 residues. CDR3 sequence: CASSIGTGMNTEAFF. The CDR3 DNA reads TGTGCCAGTAGTATCGGGACAGGGATGAACACTGAAGCTTTCTTT. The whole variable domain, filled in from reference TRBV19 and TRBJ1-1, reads DGGITQSPKYLFRKEGQNVTLSCEQNLNHDAMYWYRQDPGQGLRLIYYSQIVNDFQKGDIAEGYSVSREKKESFPLTVTSAQKNPTAFYLCASSIGTGMNTEAFFGQGTRLTVV.

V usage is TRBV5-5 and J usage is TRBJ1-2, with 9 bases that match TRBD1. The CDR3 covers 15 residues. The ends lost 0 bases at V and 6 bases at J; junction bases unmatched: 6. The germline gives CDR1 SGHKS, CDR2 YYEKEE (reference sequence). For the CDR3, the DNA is TGTGCCAGCAGCTTGGTCGGGACAGGGTCGGATGGCTACACCTTC. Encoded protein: CASSLVGTGSDGYTF.

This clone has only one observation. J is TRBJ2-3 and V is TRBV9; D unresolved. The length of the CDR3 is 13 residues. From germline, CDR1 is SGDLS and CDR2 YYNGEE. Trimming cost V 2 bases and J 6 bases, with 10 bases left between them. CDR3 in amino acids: CASSVGPSDTQYF. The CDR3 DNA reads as TGTGCCAGCAGCGTTGGGCCGTCGGATACGCAGTATTTT.

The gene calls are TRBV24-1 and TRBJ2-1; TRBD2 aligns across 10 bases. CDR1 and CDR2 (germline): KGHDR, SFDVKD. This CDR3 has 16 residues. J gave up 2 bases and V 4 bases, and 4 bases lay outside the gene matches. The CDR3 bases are TGTGCCACCAGTGACCCCAGCGGGGGGGCCTACAATGAGCAGTTCTTC. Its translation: CATSDPSGGAYNEQFF.

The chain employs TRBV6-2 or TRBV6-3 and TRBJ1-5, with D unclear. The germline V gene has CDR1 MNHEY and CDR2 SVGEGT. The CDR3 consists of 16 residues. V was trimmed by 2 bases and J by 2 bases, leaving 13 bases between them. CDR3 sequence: CASSYPRESGNQPQHF. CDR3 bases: TGTGCCAGCAGTTACCCTCGGGAGTCTGGCAATCAGCCCCAGCATTTT.

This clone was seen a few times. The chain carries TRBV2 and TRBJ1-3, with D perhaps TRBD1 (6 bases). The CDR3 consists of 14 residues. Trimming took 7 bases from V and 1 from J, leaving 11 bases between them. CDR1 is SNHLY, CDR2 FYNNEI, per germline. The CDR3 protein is CASKGTISGNTIYF. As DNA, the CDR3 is TGTGCCAGCAAGGGGACAATTTCTGGAAACACCATATATTTT.

Here the CDR3 reads CASSQDRLPNQPQHF. The CDR3 DNA reads TGCGCCAGCAGCCAAGATCGGCTGCCCAATCAGCCCCAGCATTTT. The chain has TRBV4-1 and TRBJ1-5; D ambiguous. This CDR3 contains 15 residues. CDR1 is MGHRA, CDR2 YSYEKL, per germline. V lost 0 bases to trimming and J lost 3 bases, with 9 bases between them.

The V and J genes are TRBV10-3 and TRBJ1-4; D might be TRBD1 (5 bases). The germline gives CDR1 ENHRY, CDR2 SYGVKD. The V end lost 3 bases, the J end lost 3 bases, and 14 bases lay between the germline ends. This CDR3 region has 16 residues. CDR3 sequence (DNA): TGTGCCATCAGTGACCCCCAGGGTTTAGCTAATGAAAAACTGTTTTTT. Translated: CAISDPQGLANEKLFF.

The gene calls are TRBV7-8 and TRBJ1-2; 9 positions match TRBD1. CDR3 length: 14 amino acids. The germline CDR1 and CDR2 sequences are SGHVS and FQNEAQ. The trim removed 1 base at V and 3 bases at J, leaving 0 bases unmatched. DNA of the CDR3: TGTGCCAGCAGCTTAGGACAGGGGGACTATGGCTACACCTTC. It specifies CASSLGQGDYGYTF.

CDR3 DNA sequence: TGCGCCAGCAGCCCCTACGGGACAGGGGGCGATCGTGAAAAACTGTTTTTT. This translates into CASSPYGTGGDREKLFF. The chain combines TRBV4-3 with TRBJ1-4; 12 nucleotides agree with TRBD1. CDR3 size: 17 residues. Unmatched junction bases numbered 10, after V lost 4 bases and J lost 7 bases. Looked up from germline, CDR1 is LGHNA and CDR2 is YSLEER.

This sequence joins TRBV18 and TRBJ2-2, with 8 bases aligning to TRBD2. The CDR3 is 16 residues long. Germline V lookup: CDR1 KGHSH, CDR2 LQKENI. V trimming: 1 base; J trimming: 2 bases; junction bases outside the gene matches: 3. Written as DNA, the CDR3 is TGTGCCAGCTCACCACGGACTAGCAGAAACACCGGGGAGCTGTTTTTT. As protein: CASSPRTSRNTGELFF.

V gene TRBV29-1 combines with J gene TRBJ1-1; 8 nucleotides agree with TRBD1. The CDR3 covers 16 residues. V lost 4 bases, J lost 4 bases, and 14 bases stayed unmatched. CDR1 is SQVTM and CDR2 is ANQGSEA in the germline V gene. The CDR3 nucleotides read TGCAGCGTTGCGGACAGGGAAAGGGGAGTAGGCACTGAAGCTTTCTTT. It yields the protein CSVADRERGVGTEAFF.

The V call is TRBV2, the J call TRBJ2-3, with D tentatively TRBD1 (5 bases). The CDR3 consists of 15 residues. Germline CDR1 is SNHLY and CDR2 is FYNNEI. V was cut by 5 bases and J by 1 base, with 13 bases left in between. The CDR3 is CASSIDSSGTDTQYF. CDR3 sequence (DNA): TGTGCCAGCAGTATTGACAGCTCCGGCACAGATACGCAGTATTTT. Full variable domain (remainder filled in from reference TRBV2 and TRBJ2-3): EPEVTQTPSHQVTQMGQEVILRCVPISNHLYFYWYRQILGQKVEFLVSFYNNEISEKSEIFDDQFSVERPDGSNFTLKIRSTKLEDSAMYFCASSIDSSGTDTQYFGPGTRLTVL.

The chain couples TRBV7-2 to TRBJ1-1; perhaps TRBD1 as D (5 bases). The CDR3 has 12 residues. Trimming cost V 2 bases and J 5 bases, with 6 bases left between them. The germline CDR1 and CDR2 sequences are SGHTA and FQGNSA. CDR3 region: CASSLWGTEAFF. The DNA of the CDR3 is TGTGCCAGCAGCTTATGGGGGACTGAAGCTTTCTTT.

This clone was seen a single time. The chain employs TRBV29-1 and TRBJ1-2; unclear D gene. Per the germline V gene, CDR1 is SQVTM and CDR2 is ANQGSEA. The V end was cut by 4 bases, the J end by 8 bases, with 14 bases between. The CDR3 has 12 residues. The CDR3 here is CSVVWADWGYTF. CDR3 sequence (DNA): TGCAGCGTTGTCTGGGCCGACTGGGGCTACACCTTC. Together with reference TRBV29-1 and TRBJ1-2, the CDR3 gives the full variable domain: SAVISQKPSRDICQRGTSLTIQCQVDSQVTMMFWYRQQPGQSLTLIATANQGSEATYESGFVIDKFPISRPNLTFSTLTVSNMSPEDSSIYLCSVVWADWGYTFGSGTRLTVV.

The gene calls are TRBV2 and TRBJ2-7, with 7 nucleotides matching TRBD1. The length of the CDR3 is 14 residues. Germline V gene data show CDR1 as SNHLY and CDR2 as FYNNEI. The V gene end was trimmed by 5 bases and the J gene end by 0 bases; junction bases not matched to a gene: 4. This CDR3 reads CASSRGDSSYEQYF. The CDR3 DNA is TGTGCCAGCAGTCGTGGGGACAGCTCCTACGAGCAGTACTTC.

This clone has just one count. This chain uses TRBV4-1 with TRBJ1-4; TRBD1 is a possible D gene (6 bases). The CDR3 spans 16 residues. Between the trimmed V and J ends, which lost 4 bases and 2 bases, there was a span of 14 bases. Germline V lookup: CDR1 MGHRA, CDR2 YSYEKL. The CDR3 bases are TGCGCCAGCAGCCCCCAGGTCAGGGGCACTAATGAAAAACTGTTTTTT. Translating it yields CASSPQVRGTNEKLFF.

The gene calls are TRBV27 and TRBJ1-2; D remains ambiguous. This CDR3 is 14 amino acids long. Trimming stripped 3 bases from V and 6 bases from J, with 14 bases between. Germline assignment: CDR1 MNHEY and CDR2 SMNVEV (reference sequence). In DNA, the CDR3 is TGTGCCAGCAGTTTGGCCGGCCGAGGGCATGGCTACACCTTC. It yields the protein CASSLAGRGHGYTF.

Here the CDR3 DNA reads TGTGCCAGCAGTTACTCGAGGTTTTCGGAGGCCATATATTTT. Translation: CASSYSRFSEAIYF. The chain couples TRBV6-5 to TRBJ1-3; unclear D gene. The CDR3 consists of 14 residues. Looked up from germline, CDR1 is MNHEY and CDR2 is SVGAGI. Between the trimmed V and J ends, which lost 0 bases and 11 bases, there was a span of 14 bases.